This T cell receptor (beta chain) was recovered during a study of CD8 T cells in ankylosing spondylitis. General observations from the study: Blood of patients with ankylosing spondylitis appeared to be characterized by a TCR beta motif of several highly homologous variants.

This clonotype was seen ten or more times. Its antigen remains unidentified. TCRdb fed the 5' RACE reads into MiXCR, producing one record per CDR3 protein. This sample has 30,000 to 45,000 distinct CDR3 sequences; under 15% occur once, and the top ten carry about 30%. The CDR3 totals 17 residues. V shed 0 bases and J 1 base; nucleotides not matched to a gene: 9. V usage is TRBV12-3 or TRBV12-4 and J usage is TRBJ2-7, with TRBD2 identical over 7 bases. What was sequenced was synovial fluid, either unsorted or a sorted T cell fraction (not recorded which). The TCR sequence derives from a male donor with ankylosing spondylitis. The chain's CDR3 is CASSLANGGGPSYEQYF. The CDR3 DNA reads as TGTGCCAGCAGTTTAGCGAACGGGGGAGGGCCTTCCTACGAGCAGTACTTC.